This T cell receptor beta chain derives from a study of PD-1 blockade in classical Hodgkin lymphoma. Study results and caveats: Patients who responded completely had about the same baseline diversity as newly diagnosed patients. With CD4+ cells, TCR diversity rose significantly by C4D1, but not with CD8+ cells.

Sequenced by immunoSEQ multiplex PCR; TCRdb stores in-frame clones only, minus some. The sample lists tens of thousands of clones, approximately 88% occurring once. Concerning this clone itself: Its antigen is undetermined. Other DNA sequences in the same sample also yield this CDR3.

Between the trimmed V and J ends, which lost 1 base and 7 bases, there was a span of 5 bases. The CDR3 is 12 amino acids. The germline CDR1 and CDR2 sequences are LNHDA and SQIVND (reference sequence). Every patient was affected by relapse after autologous stem cell transplantation, while exposure to brentuximab vedotin was not uniform. The J gene is TRBJ2-1, the V gene TRBV19; D possibly uses TRBD1 or TRBD2 (5 bases each). Sequencing used peripheral blood mononuclear cells (PBMCs), obtained at baseline. This receptor was taken from a human donor with classical Hodgkin lymphoma. CDR3 nucleotide sequence: TGTGCCAGTAGTATAGGGGGGAATGAGCAGTTCTTC. This gives the protein CASSIGGNEQFF.